The present T cell receptor (beta chain) was sequenced within a study of Ad26.COV2.S vaccination and SARS-CoV-2 variants. Study-level background: Donor participated within the Ad26.COV2.S arm of the COV1001 trial.

Method: immunoSEQ multiplex PCR; TCRdb's copy keeps in-frame clones and lacks some. The repertoire has 450,000 to 550,000 clones, 89% of them found once; the top ten carry just over 2.5%. Findings and caveats of the study: After vaccination, substantial breadth of spike-specific CD8+ and CD4+ responses was reported.

A note on this clone: Its antigen is unidentified.

Specified treatment: around 19 received Ad26.COV2.S at low or high dose, single or two shots; roughly five received placebo; per-sample allocation not given. Material that was analyzed had been drawn on day 63 after the first vaccine or placebo injection. The donor's status was that of an adult aged 18-55 years in Boston. The source was peripheral blood, collected in a trial of Ad26.COV2.S vaccine versus placebo. This sequence originates from a person aged 18-65 years who received the Ad26.COV2.S COVID-19 vaccine or a placebo.

The CDR3 DNA is TGCGCCAGCAGCTTTTCTCCTCCGGGACAGACAAACACCGGGGAGCTGTTTTTT. Translating it yields CASSFSPPGQTNTGELFF. The V call is TRBV5-1, the J call TRBJ2-2, with 7 nucleotides matching TRBD1. The CDR3 has 18 amino acids. Germline V gene data show CDR1 as SGHRS and CDR2 as YFSETQ. The V and J ends lost 2 bases and 2 bases, in that order; junction bases with no gene match: 12.